Following are 5 T cell receptor beta chains from one sample sequenced in a study of T-cell memory formation after mild COVID-19. Each CDR3 protein gets one entry after TCRdb re-called the 5' RACE reads with MiXCR. Here the sample spans about 290,000 distinct CDR3 sequences, less than 20% being singletons. The sequencing sample was made of PBMCs or a T cell subset sorted from them (not recorded which). Every receptor here comes from a man younger than 35 who had mild COVID-19 (a few samples of this study predate the infection). Cell type and time point are not known.

This rearrangement joins TRBV7-6 to TRBJ1-1; no definite D call. V lost 1 base and J 0 bases, leaving 6 bases between the germline ends. The germline V gene has CDR1 SGHVS and CDR2 FNYEAQ. The CDR3 runs 14 residues. DNA for the CDR3: TGTGCCAGCAGCTTAGATCCCGTGAACACTGAAGCTTTCTTT. Translation: CASSLDPVNTEAFF.

This clonotype has at least ten counts. The chain employs TRBV6-2 or TRBV6-3 and TRBJ2-5; D is perhaps TRBD1 or TRBD2 (5 bases each). With 6 bases removed from V and 5 bases from J, the gap between germline ends came to 19 bases. Germline lookup yields CDR1 MNHEY and CDR2 SVGEGT. The CDR3 has 15 amino acids. CDR3: CASSKRDFWGETQYF. Written as DNA, the CDR3 is TGTGCCAGCAGCAAGAGGGATTTCTGGGGGGAGACCCAGTACTTC.

This clonotype was counted only a few times. The genes are TRBV29-1 and TRBJ2-5; TRBD2 is a possible D gene (5 bases). V dropped 5 bases and J dropped 5 bases, with 15 bases sitting between them. The CDR3 is made up of 13 amino acids. Germline V lookup: CDR1 SQVTM, CDR2 ANQGSEA. This CDR3 reads CSVREGVVETQYF. The DNA for the CDR3 is TGCAGCGTTAGAGAGGGCGTAGTGGAGACCCAGTACTTC.

This chain links TRBV7-2 with TRBJ2-1, with 8 bases that match TRBD2. The germline gives CDR1 SGHTA, CDR2 FQGNSA. The ends lost 4 bases at V and 2 bases at J; junction bases unmatched: 4. The CDR3 runs to 15 residues. DNA of the CDR3: TGTGCCAGCAGCTCCAGAGCGGGGGCCTACAATGAGCAGTTCTTC. Translation gives CASSSRAGAYNEQFF. The full variable domain, completed using reference TRBV7-2 and TRBJ2-1, is GAGVSQSPSNKVTEKGKDVELRCDPISGHTALYWYRQSLGQGLEFLIYFQGNSAPDKSGLPSDRFSAERTGGSVSTLTIQRTQQEDSAVYLCASSSRAGAYNEQFFGPGTRLTVL.

The genes are TRBV7-2 and TRBJ1-3, with D unresolved. Germline CDR1 is SGHTA and CDR2 is FQGNSA. There are 13 residues in the CDR3. The V end was cut by 5 bases, the J end by 2 bases, with 7 bases between. CDR3 in amino acids: CASSRIAGNTIYF. DNA for the CDR3: TGTGCCAGCAGCCGCATAGCTGGAAACACCATATATTTT.